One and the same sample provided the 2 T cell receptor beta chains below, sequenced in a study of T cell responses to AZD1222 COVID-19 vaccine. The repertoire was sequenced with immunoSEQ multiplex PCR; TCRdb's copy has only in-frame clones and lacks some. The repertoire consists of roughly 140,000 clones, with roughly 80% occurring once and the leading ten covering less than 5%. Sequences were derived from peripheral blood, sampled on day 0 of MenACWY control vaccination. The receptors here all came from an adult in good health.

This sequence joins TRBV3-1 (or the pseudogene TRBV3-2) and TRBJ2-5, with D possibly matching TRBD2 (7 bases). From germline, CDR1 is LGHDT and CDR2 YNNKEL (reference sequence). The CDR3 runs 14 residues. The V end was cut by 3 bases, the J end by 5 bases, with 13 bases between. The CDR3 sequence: CASSHGGRGETQYF. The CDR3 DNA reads TGTGCCAGCAGCCATGGAGGGAGGGGGGAGACCCAGTACTTC.

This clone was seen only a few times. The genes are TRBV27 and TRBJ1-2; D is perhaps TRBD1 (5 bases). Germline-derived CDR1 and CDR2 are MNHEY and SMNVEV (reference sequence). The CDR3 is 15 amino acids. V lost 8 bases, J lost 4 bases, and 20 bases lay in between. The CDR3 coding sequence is TGTGCCAGCTGGACAATTCGAGGGCGGGTCTATGGCTACACCTTC. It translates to CASWTIRGRVYGYTF.